The rows below give T cell receptor beta chains drawn from one sample of a study of tumor-infiltrating lymphocytes in localized non-small cell lung cancer. Using immunoSEQ multiplex PCR, the repertoire was profiled, and TCRdb retains in-frame clones only, with some absent. This sample has fewer than 13,000 clones, with 55% to 80% found just once. The sequencing sample was made of lung tumor tissue. The origin of the receptors is a human donor with non-small cell lung cancer. The CDR3 runs from the conserved cysteine through the conserved F or W. Fields, in order: J gene, V gene, D gene, clone size, CDR3 DNA, CDR3 protein. A D gene is named only where the DNA matches it firmly. The size of a clone is reported for some rows only, either as once, few or many, or as a class for expanded clones.

TRBJ2-3,TRBV5-1,TRBD2,.,TGCGCCAGCAGCTTCGGTTGGACTAGCGGGGGGGCAGATACGCAGTATTTT,CASSFGWTSGGADTQYF
TRBJ2-2,TRBV11-3,TRBD2,few,TGTGCCAGCAGCTCCTCAAGACTAGCGTTCGCGTCTCTCGGGGAGCTGTTTTTT,CASSSSRLAFASLGELFF
TRBJ2-1,TRBV6-5,TRBD2,medium-sized,TGTGCCAGCTCGCTTTCGAGCGGGGGATACAATGAGCAGTTCTTC,CASSLSSGGYNEQFF
TRBJ2-1,TRBV7-2,TRBD2,.,TGTGCCAGCAGCTTAGTTCTCGTAGCGGGGGGGATCAATGAGCAGTTCTTC,CASSLVLVAGGINEQFF
TRBJ1-2,TRBV15,.,.,TGTGCCACCAGCAGAGATTCGGCGGGGTTCTATGGCTACACCTTC,CATSRDSAGFYGYTF
TRBJ2-6,TRBV7-9,.,.,TGTGCCAGCAATGACGGGGCCAACGTCCTGACTTTC,CASNDGANVLTF
TRBJ2-1,TRBV5-1,.,.,TGCGCCAGCAGCTTGGTACAGGGAAGGAACAATGAGCAGTTCTTC,CASSLVQGRNNEQFF
TRBJ2-2,TRBV5-1,TRBD1,.,TGCGCCAGCAGCCCTCAGGGGGCGGACACCGGGGAGCTGTTTTTT,CASSPQGADTGELFF
TRBJ2-7,TRBV10-2,.,.,TGCGCCAGCAGTGAGTCAGACTTGCTACGTGAATACTTC,CASSESDLLREYF
TRBJ2-2,TRBV27,.,.,TGTGCCAGCAGTCCAGTGGCTATTAACACCGGGGAGCTGTTTTTT,CASSPVAINTGELFF
TRBJ2-3,TRBV19,TRBD2,.,TGTGCCAGTAGACGGCGGGACTACACAGATACGCAGTATTTT,CASRRRDYTDTQYF
TRBJ2-1,TRBV6-5,.,.,TGTGCCAGCAGTCGACCCGAGCGTTTTGAGCAGTTCTTC,CASSRPERFEQFF
TRBJ2-5,TRBV5-1,TRBD1,.,TGCGCCAGCAGCTCCCGGACAGGGATAGAGACCCAGTACTTC,CASSSRTGIETQYF
TRBJ1-5,TRBV11-2,TRBD1,.,TGTGCCAGCAGCTGGGACAGTCCCCAGCCCCAGCATTTT,CASSWDSPQPQHF
TRBJ2-7,TRBV5-1,TRBD1,.,TGCGCCAGCAGCATCGGACAGGGGGCCTTCTACGAGCAGTACTTC,CASSIGQGAFYEQYF
TRBJ2-7,TRBV10-2,.,.,TGCGCCAGCAGTGACGAAGGGTACGAGCAGTACTTC,CASSDEGYEQYF
TRBJ1-2,TRBV2,TRBD1,few,TGTGCCAGCCGACTTCTGACAGGGAACTATGGCTACACCTTC,CASRLLTGNYGYTF
TRBJ1-2,TRBV29-1,TRBD1,few,TGCAGCGCATTACGGGACAGCACGGATGGCTACACCTTC,CSALRDSTDGYTF
TRBJ1-2,TRBV10-2,.,.,TGCGCCAGCAGACGCGGATTGAACTATGGCTACACCTTC,CASRRGLNYGYTF
TRBJ2-3,TRBV30,TRBD1,.,TGTGCCTGGAGTCGCCCCGGGACAGGGGGCGGCGGGCGGATGAATTTT,CAWSRPGTGGGGRMNF
TRBJ1-1,TRBV5-4,.,.,TGTGCCAGCCGGGGGTCCAGGGCCCCTGAAGCTTTCTTT,CASRGSRAPEAFF
TRBJ1-2,TRBV5-4,.,.,TGTGCCAGCAGCCAAAGTAGCTATGGCTACACCTTC,CASSQSSYGYTF
TRBJ2-7,TRBV9,.,.,TGTGCCAGCAGCCCCAGTTCGAGGGGCCACGAGCAGTACTTC,CASSPSSRGHEQYF
TRBJ1-1,TRBV30,TRBD1,medium-sized,TGTGCCTGGTCAGGGGGCAGATCTGAAGCTTTCTTT,CAWSGGRSEAFF
TRBJ2-1,TRBV10-2,TRBD2,.,TGCGCCAGCCTGGGTAGCGGGGGGTTCTACAATGAGCAGTTCTTC,CASLGSGGFYNEQFF
TRBJ2-1,TRBV6-5,.,medium-sized,TGTGCCAGCAGTTACTCGTGGAATGAGCAGTTCTTC,CASSYSWNEQFF
TRBJ2-3,TRBV10-2,.,.,TGCGCCAGCAGTGTTGGGGGAGGCACAGATACGCAGTATTTT,CASSVGGGTDTQYF
TRBJ1-5,TRBV7-2,.,.,TGTGCCAGCAGCTTAGGGGTGGCCAGCAATCAGCCCCAGCATTTT,CASSLGVASNQPQHF
TRBJ1-1,TRBV2,TRBD1,.,TGTGCCAGCAGGAGACAGGGGGCCACTGAAGCTTTCTTT,CASRRQGATEAFF
TRBJ2-7,TRBV6-1,.,.,TGTGCCAGCAGTGGAGACTCGAATCGGGAGCAGTACTTC,CASSGDSNREQYF
TRBJ2-2,TRBV5-1,TRBD1,.,TGCGCCAGCAGCTTGGTTACCAGGGGGAGCACCGGGGAGCTGTTTTTT,CASSLVTRGSTGELFF
TRBJ1-6,TRBV5-1,TRBD1,.,TGCGCCAGCAGCTTAAATGACAGGGGGAATTCACCCCTCCACTTT,CASSLNDRGNSPLHF
TRBJ1-1,TRBV9,.,.,TGTGCCAGCAGCGGGTCCGGGACACTGAACACTGAAGCTTTCTTT,CASSGSGTLNTEAFF
TRBJ1-4,TRBV30,.,.,TGTGCCTGGAGTGGGCAGATTAATGAAAAACTGTTTTTT,CAWSGQINEKLFF
TRBJ1-3,TRBV18,.,few,TGTGCCAGCTCACCAGTCAGTCGGTGGCAGACTGGTTCTGGAAACACCATATATTTT,CASSPVSRWQTGSGNTIYF
TRBJ2-7,TRBV6-6,TRBD1,large,TGTGCCAGCAGCAGACAGGGAACCTACGAGCAGTACTTC,CASSRQGTYEQYF
TRBJ1-6,TRBV5-5,TRBD1,.,TGTGCCAGCAGCTCCTCAGACAGGGCTTATTCACCCCTCCACTTT,CASSSSDRAYSPLHF
TRBJ1-1,TRBV19,TRBD1,.,TGTGCCAGTATAAGACAGGGCCACGGAGGGACTGAAGCTTTCTTT,CASIRQGHGGTEAFF
TRBJ2-1,TRBV19,.,.,TGTGCCAGTAGTACACTAGCCGCCCCCTACAATGAGCAGTTCTTC,CASSTLAAPYNEQFF
TRBJ2-7,TRBV6-5,.,.,TGTGCCAGCAGGTATAAACAAGGTTCCGAGCAGTACTTC,CASRYKQGSEQYF